Listed here are 14 T cell receptor beta chains from one sample, sequenced in a study of cytomegalovirus exposure and HLA in healthy donors. The PCR made use of 60 Vbeta and 13 Jbeta primers. Clones were read by immunoSEQ multiplex PCR, and TCRdb kept only the in-frame ones, dropping some. There are fewer than 250,000 clones in the sample; more than 80% occur only once, and 2.5% to 3.5% lies in the top ten. Input material: PBMCs. The receptors here all came from a man in his thirties or forties in good health and CMV-seronegative.

To note about this clone: One end of the junction is discordant with germline, which a read error may explain. V gene TRBV7-9 combines with J gene TRBJ1-2; 7 positions agree with TRBD1. Germline V gene lookup returns CDR1 SEHNR and CDR2 FQNEAQ (reference sequence). This CDR3 spans 15 amino acids. This CDR3 reads CSSSFGLDRAGGYTF. DNA of the CDR3: TGTTCCAGCAGCTTTGGACTTGACAGGGCCGGTGGCTACACCTTC.

The chain carries TRBV29-1 and TRBJ1-2; 9 positions match TRBD1. With V trimmed by 1 base and J by 8 bases, 8 bases remained unmatched. Germline-derived CDR1 and CDR2 are SQVTM and ANQGSEA. This CDR3 is built from 14 residues. The CDR3 sequence: CSVEGGDRVGGYTF. Here the CDR3 DNA reads TGCAGCGTTGAAGGGGGGGACAGGGTAGGCGGCTACACCTTC.

The chain employs TRBV6-5 and TRBJ2-1, with D perhaps matching TRBD1 (6 bases). Germline CDR1 reads MNHEY; CDR2 reads SVGAGI. The CDR3 is 14 residues long. Trimming stripped 4 bases from V and 0 bases from J, with 7 bases between. The CDR3 loop reads CASSSDSSYNEQFF. In DNA form, the CDR3 reads TGTGCCAGCAGTTCGGACAGCTCCTACAATGAGCAGTTCTTC.

This sequence joins TRBV19 and TRBJ1-2; TRBD1 is a possible D gene (6 bases). V lost 9 bases, J lost 4 bases, and 15 bases lay in between. The V gene's germline CDR1 is LNHDA and CDR2 SQIVND (reference sequence). The CDR3 spans 13 residues. CDR3 protein: CASNGQGSYGYTF. The CDR3 DNA sequence: TGTGCCAGCAATGGTCAGGGGAGCTATGGCTACACCTTC.

The J gene is TRBJ1-5, the V gene TRBV7-2, with TRBD1 matching over 7 bases. With 2 bases clipped from V and 2 bases from J, the junction kept 9 bases outside the gene matches. The germline V gene has CDR1 SGHTA and CDR2 FQGNSA. The CDR3 is 17 amino acids. CDR3 sequence reads: CASSLRQGGVGNQPQHF. In DNA, the CDR3 is TGTGCCAGCAGCTTACGACAGGGCGGAGTGGGCAATCAGCCCCAGCATTTT.

The V gene is TRBV27, the J gene TRBJ2-3, with TRBD1 identical over 10 bases. V shed 4 bases, J shed 4 bases, and the junction held 5 bases outside the gene matches. The CDR3 runs 15 residues. Germline V gene lookup returns CDR1 MNHEY and CDR2 SMNVEV (reference sequence). In DNA form, the CDR3 reads TGTGCCAGCAGTTCCCCGGGACAGGGGTCAGATACGCAGTATTTT. Translation: CASSSPGQGSDTQYF.

V and J are TRBV29-1 and TRBJ2-7; possible D gene TRBD2, 5 bases. V lost 5 bases to trimming and J lost 8 bases, with 10 bases between them. Germline V gives CDR1 SQVTM, CDR2 ANQGSEA. CDR3 length equals 10 residues. CDR3 DNA: TGCAGCGTTCATGCCGGGAAGCAGTACTTC. Its protein is CSVHAGKQYF.

This clone was found a few times. The genes are TRBV13 and TRBJ1-2; tentatively, D is TRBD1 (5 bases). The germline V and J ends were trimmed by 1 base and 8 bases, with 11 bases remaining between them. From germline, CDR1 is PRHDT and CDR2 FYEKMQ (reference sequence). The CDR3 extends over 13 amino acids. Written as DNA, the CDR3 is TGTGCCAGCAGCTTAGTTGGGACTGAGGGCTACACCTTC. It codes for CASSLVGTEGYTF.

The chain joins TRBV6-1 to TRBJ1-2; TRBD1 agrees at 7 bases. The V gene's germline CDR1 is MNHNS and CDR2 SASEGT. The CDR3 consists of 13 residues. The V segment lost 6 bases and the J segment 4 bases; nucleotides outside the gene matches: 5. CDR3 coding DNA: TGTGCCAGCAGGGAGACAGGGAGCTATGGCTACACCTTC. Translated: CASRETGSYGYTF.

This clone came up once. This chain joins TRBV7-6 and TRBJ2-5; 8 bases agree with TRBD2. Germline loops: CDR1 SGHVS, CDR2 FNYEAQ. V shed 5 bases and J 5 bases; nucleotides not matched to a gene: 10. This CDR3 has 15 residues. CDR3 nucleotides: TGTGCCAGCAGCCCAAGTCCGGGGGGGCGGGAGACCCAGTACTTC. It codes for CASSPSPGGRETQYF. Full variable domain (outside the CDR3, taken from reference TRBV7-6 and TRBJ2-5): GAGVSQSPRYKVTKRGQDVALRCDPISGHVSLYWYRQALGQGPEFLTYFNYEAQQDKSGLPNDRFSAERPEGSISTLTIQRTEQRDSAMYRCASSPSPGGRETQYFGPGTRLLVL.

V and J are TRBV29-1 and TRBJ2-3; possible D gene TRBD1, 5 bases. The V and J ends lost 3 bases and 3 bases respectively, with 7 bases between them. Germline CDR1 reads SQVTM; CDR2 reads ANQGSEA. This CDR3 spans 12 amino acids. The CDR3 sequence is CSVDRATDTQYF. DNA for the CDR3: TGCAGCGTTGACAGGGCGACAGATACGCAGTATTTT.

The chain employs TRBV7-2 and TRBJ2-3; TRBD2 aligns across 13 bases. CDR3 size: 16 residues. Per germline, CDR1 SGHTA and CDR2 FQGNSA. V shed 6 bases and J 2 bases; nucleotides not matched to a gene: 5. The CDR3 region is CASRFGTSGNTDTQYF. CDR3 DNA sequence: TGTGCCAGCAGATTTGGGACTAGCGGGAACACAGATACGCAGTATTTT.

The J gene is TRBJ2-3, the V gene TRBV7-3; 10 bases are a match to TRBD2. The CDR3 has 17 amino acids. V trimming: 2 bases; J trimming: 2 bases; junction bases outside the gene matches: 7. Germline V gene sequence: CDR1 SGHTA, CDR2 FQGTGA. This CDR3 is CASSLWASGGSTDTQYF. DNA for the CDR3: TGTGCCAGCAGCTTATGGGCTAGCGGGGGTTCCACAGATACGCAGTATTTT.

CDR3 residues: CSVEDRDGGAQYF. In DNA, the CDR3 is TGCAGCGTTGAAGATAGGGACGGGGGGGCCCAGTATTTT. The rearrangement uses TRBV29-1 and TRBJ2-3; 8 bases map to TRBD2. Germline-derived CDR1 and CDR2 are SQVTM and ANQGSEA. Trimming took 0 bases from V and 12 from J; bases not matched to a gene: 8. CDR3 length: 13 residues.